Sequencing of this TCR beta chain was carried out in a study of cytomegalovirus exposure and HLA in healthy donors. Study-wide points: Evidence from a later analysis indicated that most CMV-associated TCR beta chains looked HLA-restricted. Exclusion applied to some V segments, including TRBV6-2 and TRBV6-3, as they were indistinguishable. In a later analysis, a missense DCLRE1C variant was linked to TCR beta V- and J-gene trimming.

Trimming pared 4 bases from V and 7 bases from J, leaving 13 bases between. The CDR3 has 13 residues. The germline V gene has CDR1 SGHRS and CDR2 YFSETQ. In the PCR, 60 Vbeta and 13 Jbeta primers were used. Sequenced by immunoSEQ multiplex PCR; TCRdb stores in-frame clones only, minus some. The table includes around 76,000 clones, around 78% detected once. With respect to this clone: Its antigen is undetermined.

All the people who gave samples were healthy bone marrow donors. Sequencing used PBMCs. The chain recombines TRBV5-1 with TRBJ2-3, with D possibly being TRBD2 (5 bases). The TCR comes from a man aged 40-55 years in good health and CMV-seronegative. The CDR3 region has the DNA TGCGCCAGCAGCCCCTATGACGGGAATACGCAGTATTTT. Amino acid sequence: CASSPYDGNTQYF.